This T cell receptor (beta chain) was sequenced in a study of shared clonotypes between healthy human individuals. General observations from the study: Blood was the sole source, and tissue repertoires probably differ. Sequencing depth was expected to influence donor clonotype sharing.

The V gene end was trimmed by 2 bases and the J gene end by 7 bases; junction bases not matched to a gene: 6. The CDR3 covers 14 residues. Germline lookup yields CDR1 SGDLS and CDR2 YYNGEE. Points on this clone: Its antigen is as yet unknown. Within the sample, other DNA sequences also encode this same CDR3.

Genomic DNA from each subset was divided evenly over several immunoSEQ plates. When replicate PCRs were run on sorted subsets, they used around 0.2 ug DNA, about 30,000 T cell genomes. This table comes from immunoSEQ multiplex PCR, and its TCRdb copy is limited to in-frame clones, with some not included. The sample lists 2 million to 3 million clones, roughly 93% seen once, with around 0.4% in the top ten. The clonotype originates from a man younger than 30 in good health. Some clones in this sample may be carry-over from other donors' samples. The V and J genes are TRBV9 and TRBJ2-1, with TRBD2 matching 7 bases. The sample consisted of naive CD4+ T cells from PBMCs. This sample's subset: CD45RA+ positively selected. Here the CDR3 reads CASSVATGGNEQFF. CDR3 bases: TGTGCCAGCAGCGTGGCAACGGGAGGAAATGAGCAGTTCTTC.